This T cell receptor beta chain was obtained from a study of shared clonotypes between healthy human individuals. The data were produced by immunoSEQ multiplex PCR, yet TCRdb's version contains in-frame clones alone and is incomplete. The table shows 950,000 to 1,100,000 clones, with about three quarters occurring only once. Only Caucasian adults living in Nashville, Tennessee made up the donor group. CD4+ cells underwent separation, giving CD45RA+ naive and CD45RA-negative memory subsets. This CDR3 has 15 amino acids. Between the trimmed V and J ends, which lost 4 bases and 0 bases, there was a span of 11 bases. Germline CDR1 SGHRS, CDR2 YFSETQ.

V gene TRBV5-1 combines with J gene TRBJ2-1; D not resolved. The sample consisted of memory CD4+ T cells sorted from blood. The subset: CD45RA-negative fraction. This sequence originates from a man in his late teens or twenties in good health. The CDR3 DNA reads TGCGCCAGCAGCGAAGCAGGATTCTCCTACAATGAGCAGTTCTTC. Protein: CASSEAGFSYNEQFF.